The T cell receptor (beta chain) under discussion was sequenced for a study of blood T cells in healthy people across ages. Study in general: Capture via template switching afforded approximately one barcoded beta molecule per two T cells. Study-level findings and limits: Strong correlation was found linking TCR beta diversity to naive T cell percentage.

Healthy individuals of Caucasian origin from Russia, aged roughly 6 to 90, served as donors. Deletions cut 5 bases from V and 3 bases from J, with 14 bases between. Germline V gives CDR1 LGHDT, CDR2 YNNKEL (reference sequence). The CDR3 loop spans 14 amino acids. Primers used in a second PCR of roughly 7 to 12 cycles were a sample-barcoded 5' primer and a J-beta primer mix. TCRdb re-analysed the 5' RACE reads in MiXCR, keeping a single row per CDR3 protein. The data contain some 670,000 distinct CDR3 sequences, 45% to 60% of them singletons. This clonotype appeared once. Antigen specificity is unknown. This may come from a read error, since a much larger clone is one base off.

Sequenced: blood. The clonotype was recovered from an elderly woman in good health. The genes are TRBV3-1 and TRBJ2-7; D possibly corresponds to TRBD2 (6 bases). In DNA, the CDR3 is TGTGCCAGCAGCTACCGACTAGTCGACTACGAGCAGTACTTC. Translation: CASSYRLVDYEQYF.